This T cell receptor (beta chain) was recorded in a study of shared clonotypes between healthy human individuals. Broader study findings: Naive CD4 clonotypes overlapped across a handful of donors at around 4.7%.

Only in-frame clones appear in the TCRdb table, and some are missing; sequencing was by immunoSEQ multiplex PCR. This table has around 940,000 clones, about three quarters appearing once. The length of the CDR3 is 15 residues. Trimming cost V 0 bases and J 5 bases; bases outside gene matches: 3. CDR1 and CDR2 (germline): SGHRS, YFSETQ. In regard to this clone: Its matching antigen is unknown.

Material: memory CD4+ T cells sorted from blood. Subset defined: CD45RA-negative fraction. V and J are TRBV5-1 and TRBJ1-5; 9 positions match TRBD1. The source of this sequence is a man younger than 35 in good health. CDR3 sequence (DNA): TGCGCCAGCAGCTTGGAGGGACAGGGCGATCAGCCCCAGCATTTT. Protein sequence: CASSLEGQGDQPQHF.